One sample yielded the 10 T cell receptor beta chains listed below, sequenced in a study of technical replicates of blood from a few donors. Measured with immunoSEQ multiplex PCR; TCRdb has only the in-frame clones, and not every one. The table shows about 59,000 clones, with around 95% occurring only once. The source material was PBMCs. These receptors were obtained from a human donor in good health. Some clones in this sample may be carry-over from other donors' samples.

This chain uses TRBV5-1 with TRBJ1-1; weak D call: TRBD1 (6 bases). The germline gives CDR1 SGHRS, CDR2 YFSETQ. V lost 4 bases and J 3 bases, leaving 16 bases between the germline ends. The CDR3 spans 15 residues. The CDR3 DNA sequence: TGCGCCAGCAGCCTACCAGGGGCGGGTGACACTGAAGCTTTCTTT. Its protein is CASSLPGAGDTEAFF.

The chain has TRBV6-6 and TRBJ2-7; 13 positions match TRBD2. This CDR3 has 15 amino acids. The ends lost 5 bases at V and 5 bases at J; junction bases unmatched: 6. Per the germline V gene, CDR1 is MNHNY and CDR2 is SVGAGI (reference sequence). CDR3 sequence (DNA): TGTGCCAGCAGTACTAGCGGGAGGGCTCTCCACGAGCAGTACTTC. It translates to CASSTSGRALHEQYF.

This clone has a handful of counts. CDR3 nucleotide sequence: TGTGCCAGCAGCGTAGTTTCTACCGCTGAAGCTTTCTTT. Translation: CASSVVSTAEAFF. This sequence joins TRBV9 and TRBJ1-1; D uncertain. The length of the CDR3 is 13 residues. The V end lost 0 bases, the J end lost 6 bases, and 9 bases lay between the germline ends. Germline V CDR1 and CDR2: SGDLS, YYNGEE.

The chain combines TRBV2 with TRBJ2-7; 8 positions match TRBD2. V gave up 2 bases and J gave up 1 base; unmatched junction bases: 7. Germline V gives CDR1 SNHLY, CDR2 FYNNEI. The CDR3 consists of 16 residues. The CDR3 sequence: CASSENPGRASYEQYF. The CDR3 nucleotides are TGTGCCAGCAGTGAAAACCCCGGGAGGGCTTCCTACGAGCAGTACTTC.

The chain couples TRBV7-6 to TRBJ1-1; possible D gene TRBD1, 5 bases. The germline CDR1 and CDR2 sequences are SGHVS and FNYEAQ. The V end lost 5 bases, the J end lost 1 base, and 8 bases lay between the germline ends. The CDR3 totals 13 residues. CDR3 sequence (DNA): TGTGCCAGCAGCAAAGACAGGAACACTGAAGCTTTCTTT. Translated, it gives CASSKDRNTEAFF.

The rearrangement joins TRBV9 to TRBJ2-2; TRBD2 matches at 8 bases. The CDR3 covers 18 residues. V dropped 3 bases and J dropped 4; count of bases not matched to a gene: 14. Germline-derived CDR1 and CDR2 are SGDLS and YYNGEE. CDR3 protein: CASSEGPGTRFGTGELFF. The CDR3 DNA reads TGTGCCAGCAGCGAGGGTCCCGGGACTAGATTTGGCACCGGGGAGCTGTTTTTT.

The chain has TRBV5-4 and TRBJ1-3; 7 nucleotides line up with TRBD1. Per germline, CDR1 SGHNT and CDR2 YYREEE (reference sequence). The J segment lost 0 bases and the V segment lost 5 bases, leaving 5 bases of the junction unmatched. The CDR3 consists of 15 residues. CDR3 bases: TGTGCCAGCAGGGCCGACAGGGCCTCTGGAAACACCATATATTTT. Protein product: CASRADRASGNTIYF.

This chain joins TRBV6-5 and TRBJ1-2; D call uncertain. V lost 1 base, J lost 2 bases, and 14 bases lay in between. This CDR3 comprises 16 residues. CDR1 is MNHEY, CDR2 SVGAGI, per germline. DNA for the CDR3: TGTGCCAGCAGTTACTTCGGGTCTACGGAAAACTATGGCTACACCTTC. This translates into CASSYFGSTENYGYTF.

CDR3 nucleotides: TGTGCCACCAGCAGAGAGGGCCAGGGGCTCGACGAGCAGTACTTC. Protein product: CATSREGQGLDEQYF. J is TRBJ2-7 and V is TRBV15; perhaps TRBD1 as D (6 bases). CDR3 length equals 15 residues. The V and J ends lost 0 bases and 5 bases respectively, with 14 bases between them. CDR1 LNHNV and CDR2 YYDKDF come from the germline V gene (reference sequence).

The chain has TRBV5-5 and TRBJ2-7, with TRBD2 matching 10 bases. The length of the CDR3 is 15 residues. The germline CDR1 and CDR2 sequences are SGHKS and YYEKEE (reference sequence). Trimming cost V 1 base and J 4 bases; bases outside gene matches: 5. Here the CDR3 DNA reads TGTGCCAGCAGCTTGTGGACTAGCGGATTGTACGAGCAGTACTTC. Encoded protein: CASSLWTSGLYEQYF. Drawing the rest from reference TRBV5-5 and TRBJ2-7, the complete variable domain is DAGVTQSPTHLIKTRGQQVTLRCSPISGHKSVSWYQQVLGQGPQFIFQYYEKEERGRGNFPDRFSARQFPNYSSELNVNALLLGDSALYLCASSLWTSGLYEQYFGPGTRLTVT.